The 4 T cell receptor beta chains listed next were all sequenced from one sample in a study of blood T cell repertoires in COVID-19. Some clones are missing from TCRdb's copy, which holds only in-frame ones; the method was immunoSEQ multiplex PCR. The table lists about 340,000 clones, 65% to 90% of them singletons. Input material: peripheral blood. Every receptor here comes from a woman aged 60-75 years with COVID-19, enrolled during active disease.

V gene TRBV11-2 combines with J gene TRBJ1-4; TRBD1 aligns across 7 bases. CDR3 size: 15 residues. Germline assignment: CDR1 SGHAT and CDR2 FQNNGV. J was trimmed by 7 bases and V by 4 bases; bases with no gene match: 9. The CDR3 region is CASSSYRGLVEKLFF. The CDR3 region has the DNA TGTGCCAGCAGCTCCTACAGGGGTTTGGTTGAAAAACTGTTTTTT. The whole variable domain, remainder taken from reference TRBV11-2 and TRBJ1-4, is EAGVAQSPRYKIIEKRQSVAFWCNPISGHATLYWYQQILGQGPKLLIQFQNNGVVDDSQLPKDRFSAERLKGVDSTLKIQPAKLEDSAVYLCASSSYRGLVEKLFFGSGTQLSVL.

In DNA, the CDR3 is TGTGCCAGCAGCTTGGAAGGAGCGGGGGCCTATCAGCCCCAGCATTTT. This gives the protein CASSLEGAGAYQPQHF. The chain couples TRBV5-6 to TRBJ1-5, with TRBD1 as a possible D gene (6 bases). The CDR3 spans 16 residues. CDR1 SGHDT and CDR2 YYEEEE come from the germline V gene. V shed 0 bases and J shed 5 bases, with 15 bases lying between them.

V gene TRBV2 combines with J gene TRBJ2-5; 10 nucleotides agree with TRBD1. The CDR3 contains 13 residues. Unmatched junction bases numbered 2, after V lost 6 bases and J lost 4 bases. Germline V gene data show CDR1 as SNHLY and CDR2 as FYNNEI. DNA of the CDR3: TGTGCCAGCAGCCGGGACAGGGGAGAGACCCAGTACTTC. Protein product: CASSRDRGETQYF.

J is TRBJ2-2 and V is TRBV5-1; 10 nucleotides match TRBD2. This CDR3 spans 15 amino acids. J was trimmed by 3 bases and V by 4 bases; bases with no gene match: 3. CDR1 is SGHRS, CDR2 YFSETQ, per germline. CDR3: CASSPSGGHTGELFF. DNA for the CDR3: TGCGCCAGCAGCCCTAGCGGGGGCCACACCGGGGAGCTGTTTTTT.